This is a list of T cell receptor beta chains from one sample in a study of cytomegalovirus exposure and HLA in healthy donors. Measured with immunoSEQ multiplex PCR; TCRdb has only the in-frame clones, and not every one. The sample carries 100,000 to 150,000 clones, over 65% recorded once. Sequenced: PBMCs. The receptor set was obtained from a middle-aged man in good health and CMV-seronegative. The CDR3 runs from the conserved cysteine through the conserved F or W. Each record gives: CDR3 protein, D gene, J gene, V gene, clone size. A D gene is named only where the DNA matches it firmly. Clone size, where shown, is once, few, many, or a class for clones that have expanded.

CDR3 protein: CASSQSTGSNQPQHF
D gene: -
J gene: TRBJ1-5
V gene: TRBV16
clone size: -

CDR3 protein: CAIRGTGEKLFF
D gene: TRBD1
J gene: TRBJ1-4
V gene: TRBV10-3
clone size: -

CDR3 protein: CARSLRQGDNEQFF
D gene: -
J gene: TRBJ2-1
V gene: TRBV5-3
clone size: -

CDR3 protein: CASSFVALSYNSPLHF
D gene: -
J gene: TRBJ1-6
V gene: TRBV5-5
clone size: -

CDR3 protein: CASSRGREKSYEQYF
D gene: TRBD2
J gene: TRBJ2-7
V gene: TRBV4-3
clone size: few

CDR3 protein: CASSLLADGELFF
D gene: -
J gene: TRBJ2-2
V gene: TRBV7-9
clone size: -

CDR3 protein: CASSLGDTSYNEQFF
D gene: -
J gene: TRBJ2-1
V gene: TRBV5-1
clone size: few

CDR3 protein: CASIGTAEKLFF
D gene: TRBD1
J gene: TRBJ1-4
V gene: TRBV2
clone size: -

CDR3 protein: CASSLDSNYGYTF
D gene: -
J gene: TRBJ1-2
V gene: TRBV5-1
clone size: -

CDR3 protein: CASSSLAGGAYNEQFF
D gene: TRBD2
J gene: TRBJ2-1
V gene: TRBV6-5
clone size: -

CDR3 protein: CASSTSGSESNEQFF
D gene: TRBD2
J gene: TRBJ2-1
V gene: TRBV19
clone size: -

CDR3 protein: CSVGTGDDQPQHF
D gene: TRBD1
J gene: TRBJ1-5
V gene: TRBV29-1
clone size: -

CDR3 protein: CASSSRGWVGANVLTF
D gene: -
J gene: TRBJ2-6
V gene: TRBV19
clone size: once

CDR3 protein: CASSDPDRFSLSLSGANVLTF
D gene: -
J gene: TRBJ2-6
V gene: TRBV9
clone size: -

CDR3 protein: CSSSAQGGTEAFF
D gene: TRBD1
J gene: TRBJ1-1
V gene: TRBV7-9
clone size: -

CDR3 protein: CAISGDREVNSNQPQHF
D gene: TRBD1
J gene: TRBJ1-5
V gene: TRBV10-3
clone size: -

CDR3 protein: CATQEGETDTQYF
D gene: -
J gene: TRBJ2-3
V gene: TRBV4-1
clone size: -

CDR3 protein: CASSLRVRRYEQYF
D gene: -
J gene: TRBJ2-7
V gene: TRBV7-3
clone size: -

CDR3 protein: CASTLLTSGSNNEQFF
D gene: TRBD2
J gene: TRBJ2-1
V gene: TRBV27
clone size: -

CDR3 protein: CASSQDRGDSEAFF
D gene: -
J gene: TRBJ1-1
V gene: TRBV4-3
clone size: few

CDR3 protein: CASSHLGRGQETQYF
D gene: -
J gene: TRBJ2-5
V gene: TRBV14
clone size: -

CDR3 protein: CASSLDSGANVLTF
D gene: -
J gene: TRBJ2-6
V gene: TRBV5-1
clone size: -

CDR3 protein: CASSSVAGTSGVNEQFF
D gene: TRBD2
J gene: TRBJ2-1
V gene: TRBV5-1
clone size: -

CDR3 protein: CASLPDIFYNEQFF
D gene: -
J gene: TRBJ2-1
V gene: TRBV7-2
clone size: -

CDR3 protein: CASSLRSSGEDTQYF
D gene: TRBD2
J gene: TRBJ2-3
V gene: TRBV7-6
clone size: -

CDR3 protein: CASSIKPGYEQYF
D gene: -
J gene: TRBJ2-7
V gene: TRBV19
clone size: -

CDR3 protein: CASSPNRIYNEQFF
D gene: -
J gene: TRBJ2-1
V gene: TRBV4-3
clone size: -

CDR3 protein: CASSPWTGDTDTQYF
D gene: TRBD1
J gene: TRBJ2-3
V gene: TRBV2
clone size: -

CDR3 protein: CSVGPDRDYGYTF
D gene: -
J gene: TRBJ1-2
V gene: TRBV29-1
clone size: few

CDR3 protein: CASSPGQGYEQYF
D gene: TRBD1
J gene: -
V gene: TRBV9
clone size: -